The 14 T cell receptor beta chains presented below share a single source sample, sequenced in a study of glioma-infiltrating T cells after dendritic cell vaccination. Measured with immunoSEQ multiplex PCR; TCRdb has only the in-frame clones, and not every one. The profile shows tens of thousands of clones, about 85% of them singletons. The sample here was blood, taken before dendritic cell vaccination. The source of these receptors is a human donor with glioblastoma.

The chain has TRBV7-9 and TRBJ1-1, with 8 bases identical to TRBD1. The CDR3 runs to 14 residues. After removal of 5 bases from V and 5 bases from J, the junction contained 7 bases not matched to a gene. Germline V gene lookup returns CDR1 SEHNR and CDR2 FQNEAQ (reference sequence). The DNA for the CDR3 is TGTGCCAGCAGCCGCCAGGGGGCGCGGACTGAAGCTTTCTTT. Translation gives CASSRQGARTEAFF.

This clone appeared a single time. The chain links TRBV9 to TRBJ2-7, with D hard to call. There are 14 residues in the CDR3. CDR1 and CDR2 (germline): SGDLS, YYNGEE. The ends were cut back, 6 bases at V and 2 bases at J, with 15 bases in the middle. The CDR3 coding sequence is TGTGCCAGCACCCCAGGCCCCCAAACCTACGAGCAGTACTTC. It yields the protein CASTPGPQTYEQYF.

This rearrangement joins TRBV6-1 to TRBJ1-2; 11 bases match TRBD1. Per the germline V gene, CDR1 is MNHNS and CDR2 is SASEGT. This CDR3 is built from 16 residues. With V trimmed by 3 bases and J by 2 bases, 5 bases remained unmatched. DNA for the CDR3: TGTGCCAGCAGTGAGGGACAGGGGGTAGGAAACTATGGCTACACCTTC. Encoded protein: CASSEGQGVGNYGYTF.

In its sample, this clone was seen once. The V call is TRBV2, the J call TRBJ1-1; D may be TRBD1 (6 bases). This CDR3 contains 15 residues. In germline, CDR1 is SNHLY, CDR2 FYNNEI. Between the trimmed V and J ends, which lost 4 bases and 5 bases, there was a span of 17 bases. The CDR3 loop reads CASSVRGGLRTEAFF. CDR3 nucleotides: TGTGCCAGCAGTGTGAGGGGGGGATTGAGGACTGAAGCTTTCTTT.

This clone was detected only a few times. The chain employs TRBV11-3 and TRBJ2-1; 13 bases are a match to TRBD2. J was trimmed by 6 bases and V by 5 bases; bases with no gene match: 4. From germline, CDR1 is SGHNT and CDR2 YENEEA. This CDR3 spans 15 amino acids. CDR3 sequence: CASSLGLAGFNEQFF. Here the CDR3 DNA reads TGTGCCAGCAGCCTGGGACTAGCGGGATTCAATGAGCAGTTCTTC.

The CDR3 reads CASSQSGGPNTDTQYF. Written as DNA, the CDR3 is TGTGCCAGCAGCCAATCTGGCGGTCCAAACACAGATACGCAGTATTTT. The chain is built from TRBV14 and TRBJ2-3; no clear D. V was shortened by 2 bases and J by 2 bases, with 14 bases between the two germline ends. Germline V gene data show CDR1 as SGHDN and CDR2 as FVKESK. The CDR3 contains 16 residues.

This chain links TRBV7-9 with TRBJ2-7, with 13 positions matching TRBD2. CDR1 is SEHNR, CDR2 FQNEAQ, per germline (reference sequence). V gave up 2 bases and J gave up 5 bases; unmatched junction bases: 6. The CDR3 has 16 residues. The CDR3 region is CASSLRGLAGSDEQYF. The DNA of the CDR3 is TGTGCCAGCAGCTTAAGGGGACTAGCGGGGTCCGACGAGCAGTACTTC.

This clone showed up just once. The chain links TRBV2 to TRBJ2-6; TRBD1 matches 12 bases. Germline values: CDR1 SNHLY, CDR2 FYNNEI. This CDR3 spans 17 amino acids. Trimming at V came to 4 bases and at J to 2 bases, leaving 3 bases not matched to a gene. As DNA, the CDR3 is TGTGCCAGCAGTGGCGGGACAGGGGGCGCTGGGGCCAACGTCCTGACTTTC. Translated: CASSGGTGGAGANVLTF. Full variable domain (outside the CDR3, taken from reference TRBV2 and TRBJ2-6): EPEVTQTPSHQVTQMGQEVILRCVPISNHLYFYWYRQILGQKVEFLVSFYNNEISEKSEIFDDQFSVERPDGSNFTLKIRSTKLEDSAMYFCASSGGTGGAGANVLTFGAGSRLTVL.

This chain joins TRBV7-9 and TRBJ2-7; maybe TRBD1 (7 bases). Germline V lookup: CDR1 SEHNR, CDR2 FQNEAQ (reference sequence). Trimming stripped 0 bases from V and 2 bases from J, with 14 bases between. The CDR3 has 16 amino acids. The CDR3 nucleotides are TGTGCCAGCAGCTTAGCGGGGGGTGACAGGGCCTACGAGCAGTACTTC. This encodes CASSLAGGDRAYEQYF.

This chain links TRBV30 with TRBJ1-6; D is ambiguous. The CDR3 is 14 amino acids. V dropped 5 bases and J dropped 7 bases, with 15 bases sitting between them. CDR1 is GTSNPN and CDR2 is SVGIG in the germline V gene (reference sequence). The CDR3 is CAWSPGVPNSPLHF. The CDR3 nucleotides read TGTGCCTGGTCGCCCGGGGTCCCAAATTCACCCCTCCACTTT.

The rearrangement links TRBV18 to TRBJ1-5, with 7 bases lining up with TRBD1. J lost 0 bases, V lost 4 bases, and 3 bases had no gene match. The germline gives CDR1 KGHSH, CDR2 LQKENI. The CDR3 length is 15 residues. CDR3 loop: CASSLRDSSNQPQHF. The DNA for the CDR3 is TGTGCCAGCTCACTCCGGGACAGTAGCAATCAGCCCCAGCATTTT.

CDR3 DNA sequence: TGTGCCAGCCAGGGGACAGACACGGACGAGCAGTACTTC. It encodes CASQGTDTDEQYF. The chain has TRBV6-5 and TRBJ2-7, with 7 nucleotides matching TRBD1. Germline V lookup: CDR1 MNHEY, CDR2 SVGAGI. J was trimmed by 5 bases and V by 8 bases; bases with no gene match: 9. The CDR3 sequence is 13 residues long.

The chain employs TRBV11-2 and TRBJ2-3; D is possibly TRBD2 (6 bases). CDR1 is SGHAT, CDR2 FQNNGV, per germline. Trimming took off 5 bases at V and 7 bases at J, with 22 bases between the two ends. The length of the CDR3 is 16 residues. The CDR3 sequence is CASSKRSGAGGNTQYF. DNA of the CDR3: TGTGCCAGCAGCAAGAGGTCCGGGGCTGGCGGGAATACGCAGTATTTT.

The V call is TRBV2, the J call TRBJ1-6; possibly TRBD1 for D (5 bases). CDR3 length: 11 amino acids. CDR1 SNHLY and CDR2 FYNNEI come from the germline V gene. The germline V and J ends were trimmed by 8 bases and 7 bases, with 6 bases remaining between them. The CDR3 coding sequence is TGTGCCAGCCGGGGGAATTCACCCCTCCACTTT. It specifies CASRGNSPLHF.